The 8 T cell receptor beta chains below all came from one sample that was sequenced in a study of blood T cells in healthy people across ages. Together with a sample-barcoded 5' primer, a J-beta primer mix was included in a second PCR lasting roughly 6 to 12 cycles. TCRdb re-analysed the 5' RACE reads in MiXCR, keeping a single row per CDR3 protein. The sample holds roughly 410,000 distinct CDR3 sequences, about 55% seen once. The sequencing input was blood. These TCRs come from a man in his fifties or sixties in good health.

In its sample, this clonotype was seen a few times. This sequence joins TRBV6-6 and TRBJ2-3; the D is unclear. CDR1 and CDR2 from the germline V gene are MNHNY and SVGAGI (reference sequence). This CDR3 is 14 amino acids long. Deletions cut 5 bases from V and 0 bases from J, with 9 bases between. Written as DNA, the CDR3 is TGTGCCAGCAGTCTAGAGATTAGCACAGATACGCAGTATTTT. Its protein is CASSLEISTDTQYF.

The chain uses TRBV20-1 and TRBJ2-1, with D hard to call. The germline V and J ends were trimmed by 6 bases and 4 bases, with 16 bases remaining between them. The CDR3 runs 14 residues. Germline V CDR1 and CDR2: DFQATT, SNEGSKA (reference sequence). For the CDR3, the DNA is TGCAGTGCGAAGGGTAGGGCCACTTACAATGAGCAGTTCTTC. As protein: CSAKGRATYNEQFF.

Comment on this clonotype: One end of the junction varies from germline; a read error may be responsible. J is TRBJ2-1 and V is TRBV7-2, with D perhaps matching TRBD2 (6 bases). Looked up from germline, CDR1 is SGHTA and CDR2 is FQGNSA. CDR3 length equals 15 residues. The CDR3 here is CASSPLSGSFKEQIF. The CDR3 region has the DNA TGTGCCAGCAGCCCGTTGAGCGGGTCTTTCAAAGAGCAGATCTTC.

The gene calls are TRBV20-1 and TRBJ2-7, with TRBD2 matching over 9 bases. The length of the CDR3 is 14 residues. J lost 0 bases, V lost 4 bases, and 4 bases had no gene match. Germline V lookup: CDR1 DFQATT, CDR2 SNEGSKA (reference sequence). The CDR3 here is CSAKAGGPSYEQYF. The CDR3 region has the DNA TGCAGTGCTAAAGCGGGGGGCCCCTCCTACGAGCAGTACTTC.

A word on this clonotype: One junction end does not reproduce the germline sequence, and a read error may be involved. The chain recombines TRBV28 with TRBJ2-7, with 7 bases that match TRBD1. CDR1 MDHEN and CDR2 SYDVKM come from the germline V gene. The CDR3 length is 15 residues. In nucleotides, the CDR3 is TGTGCCAGCAGTCACTTTGGGGACAGCTCCTACGAACAGTACTTC. The encoded protein is CASSHFGDSSYEQYF.

The genes are TRBV5-1 and TRBJ1-2; D possibly corresponds to TRBD1 (5 bases). Trimming shortened V by 2 bases and J by 6 bases, and 11 bases separated the two germline ends. In germline, CDR1 is SGHRS, CDR2 YFSETQ. The CDR3 consists of 13 residues. The CDR3 DNA reads as TGCGCCAGCAGCTTAGTAGGGGAAGATGGCTACACCTTC. It translates to CASSLVGEDGYTF.

This clonotype is a singleton in its sample. One end of the junction varies from germline; a read error may be responsible. The J gene is TRBJ2-6, the V gene TRBV7-7, with 8 positions matching TRBD1. This CDR3 contains 21 residues. The V gene's germline CDR1 is SSHAT and CDR2 FNYEAQ (reference sequence). This CDR3 reads CASSLQISGTGTGSGANVLTF. The CDR3 DNA reads TGTGCTAGCAGCTTACAGATCTCCGGGACAGGAACCGGCTCTGGGGCCAACGTCCTGACTTTC.

This clonotype has only one observation. The chain is built from TRBV4-2 and TRBJ2-6, with 8 bases aligning to TRBD1. The CDR3 spans 17 residues. CDR1 is LGHNA and CDR2 is YNFKEQ in the germline V gene. Trimming took 4 bases from V and 4 from J; bases not matched to a gene: 9. The CDR3 bases are TGTGCCAGCAGCCGAGTCCAGGGGGCCCAGGGGGCCAACGTCCTGACTTTC. Amino acids: CASSRVQGAQGANVLTF.